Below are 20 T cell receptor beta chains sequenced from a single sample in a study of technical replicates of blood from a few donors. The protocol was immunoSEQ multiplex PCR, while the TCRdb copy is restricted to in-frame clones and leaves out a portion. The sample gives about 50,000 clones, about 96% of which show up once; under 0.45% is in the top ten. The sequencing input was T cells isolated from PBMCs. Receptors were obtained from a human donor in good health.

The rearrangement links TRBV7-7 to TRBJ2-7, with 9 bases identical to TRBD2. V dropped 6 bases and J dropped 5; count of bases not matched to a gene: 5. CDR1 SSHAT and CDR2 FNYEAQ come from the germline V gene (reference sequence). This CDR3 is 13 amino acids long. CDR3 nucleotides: TGTGCCAGCAGTTCGACTAGCGGCCACGAGCAGTACTTC. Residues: CASSSTSGHEQYF.

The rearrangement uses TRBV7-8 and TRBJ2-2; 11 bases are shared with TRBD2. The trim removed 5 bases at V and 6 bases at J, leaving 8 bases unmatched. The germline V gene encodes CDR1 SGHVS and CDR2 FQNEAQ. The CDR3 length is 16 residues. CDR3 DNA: TGTGCCAGCAGCCCTACTAGCGGGAGAGTCGCCGGGGAGCTGTTTTTT. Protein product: CASSPTSGRVAGELFF.

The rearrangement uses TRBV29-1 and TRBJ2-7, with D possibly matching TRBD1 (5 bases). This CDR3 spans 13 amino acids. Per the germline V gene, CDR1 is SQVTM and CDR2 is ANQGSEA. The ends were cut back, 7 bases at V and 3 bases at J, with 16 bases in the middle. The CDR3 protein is CSALGDRFYEQYF. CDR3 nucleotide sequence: TGCAGCGCGTTGGGCGACAGATTCTACGAGCAGTACTTC.

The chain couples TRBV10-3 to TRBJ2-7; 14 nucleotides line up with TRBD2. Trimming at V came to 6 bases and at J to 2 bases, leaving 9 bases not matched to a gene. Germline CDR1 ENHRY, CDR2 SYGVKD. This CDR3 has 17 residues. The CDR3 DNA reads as TGTGCCATCAGCGAAGGACTAGCGGGAGGTCTAGCCTACGAGCAGTACTTC. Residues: CAISEGLAGGLAYEQYF.

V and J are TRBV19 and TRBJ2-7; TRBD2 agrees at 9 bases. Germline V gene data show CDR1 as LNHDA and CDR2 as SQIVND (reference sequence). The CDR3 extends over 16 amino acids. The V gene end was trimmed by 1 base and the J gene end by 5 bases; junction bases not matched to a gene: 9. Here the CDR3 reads CASSIAWAGGPDEQYF. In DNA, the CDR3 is TGTGCCAGTAGTATAGCTTGGGCGGGAGGGCCGGACGAGCAGTACTTC.

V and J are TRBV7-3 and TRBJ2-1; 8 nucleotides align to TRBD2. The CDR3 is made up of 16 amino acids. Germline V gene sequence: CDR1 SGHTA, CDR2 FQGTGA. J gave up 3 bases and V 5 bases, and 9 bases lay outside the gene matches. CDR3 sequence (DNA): TGTGCCAGCAGCCGGGAGGGGTATCCAGGCTACAATGAGCAGTTCTTC. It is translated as CASSREGYPGYNEQFF.

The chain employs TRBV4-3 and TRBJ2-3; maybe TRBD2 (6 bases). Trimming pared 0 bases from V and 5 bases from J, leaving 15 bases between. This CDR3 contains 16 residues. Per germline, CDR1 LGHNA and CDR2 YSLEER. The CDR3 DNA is TGCGCCAGCAGCCAAGAATCACGGGAGTGGTTAGATACGCAGTATTTT. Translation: CASSQESREWLDTQYF.

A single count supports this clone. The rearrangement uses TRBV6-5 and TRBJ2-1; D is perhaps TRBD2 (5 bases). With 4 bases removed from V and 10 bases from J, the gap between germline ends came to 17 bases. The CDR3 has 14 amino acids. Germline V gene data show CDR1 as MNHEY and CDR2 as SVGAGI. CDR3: CASSSRTVFGEQFF. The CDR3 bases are TGTGCCAGCAGTTCTAGGACTGTGTTCGGGGAGCAGTTCTTC.

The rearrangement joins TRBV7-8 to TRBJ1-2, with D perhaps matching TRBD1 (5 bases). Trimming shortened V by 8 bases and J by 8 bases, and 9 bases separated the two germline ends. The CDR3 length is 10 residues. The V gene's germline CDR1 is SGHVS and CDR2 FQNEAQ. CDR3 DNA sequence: TGTGCCAGCGGGACTGAAGGCTACACCTTC. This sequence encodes CASGTEGYTF.

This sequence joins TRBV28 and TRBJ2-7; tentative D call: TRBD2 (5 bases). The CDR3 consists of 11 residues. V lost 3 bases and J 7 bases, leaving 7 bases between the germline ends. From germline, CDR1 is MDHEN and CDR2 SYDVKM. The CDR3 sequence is CASSFPGEQYF. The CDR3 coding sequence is TGTGCCAGCAGTTTTCCGGGGGAGCAGTACTTC.

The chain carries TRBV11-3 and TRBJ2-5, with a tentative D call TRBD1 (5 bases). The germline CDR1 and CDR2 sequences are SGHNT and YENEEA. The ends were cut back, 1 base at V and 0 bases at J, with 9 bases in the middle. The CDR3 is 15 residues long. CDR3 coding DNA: TGTGCCAGCAGCTTAGGGGGCAGAGACCAAGAGACCCAGTACTTC. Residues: CASSLGGRDQETQYF.

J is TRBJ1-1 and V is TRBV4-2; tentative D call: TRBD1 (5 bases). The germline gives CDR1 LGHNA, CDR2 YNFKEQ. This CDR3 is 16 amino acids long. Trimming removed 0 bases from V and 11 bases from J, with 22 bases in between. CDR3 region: CASSQDQWVQGLMAFF. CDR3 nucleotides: TGTGCCAGCAGCCAAGATCAATGGGTCCAGGGCCTAATGGCTTTCTTT.

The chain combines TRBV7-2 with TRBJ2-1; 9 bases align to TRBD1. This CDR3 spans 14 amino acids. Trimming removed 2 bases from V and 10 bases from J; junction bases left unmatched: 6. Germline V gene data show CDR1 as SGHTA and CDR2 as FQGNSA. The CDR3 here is CASSLRTGVYEQFF. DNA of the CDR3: TGTGCCAGCAGCTTAAGGACAGGGGTTTACGAGCAGTTCTTC. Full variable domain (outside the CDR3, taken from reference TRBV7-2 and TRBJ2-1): GAGVSQSPSNKVTEKGKDVELRCDPISGHTALYWYRQSLGQGLEFLIYFQGNSAPDKSGLPSDRFSAERTGGSVSTLTIQRTQQEDSAVYLCASSLRTGVYEQFFGPGTRLTVL.

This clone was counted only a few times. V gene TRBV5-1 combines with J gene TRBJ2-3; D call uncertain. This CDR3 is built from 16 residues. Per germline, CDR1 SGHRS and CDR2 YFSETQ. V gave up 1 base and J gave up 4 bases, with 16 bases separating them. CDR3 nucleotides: TGCGCCAGCAGCTTGTCTGGTGGAGCTCTCCCAGATACGCAGTATTTT. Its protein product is CASSLSGGALPDTQYF.

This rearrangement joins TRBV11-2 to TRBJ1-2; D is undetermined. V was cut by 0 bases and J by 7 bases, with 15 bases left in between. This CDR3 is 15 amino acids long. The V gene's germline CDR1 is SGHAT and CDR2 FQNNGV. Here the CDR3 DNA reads TGTGCCAGCAGCTTAGATGGTCCAGGAGGTAGTGGCTACACCTTC. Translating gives CASSLDGPGGSGYTF.

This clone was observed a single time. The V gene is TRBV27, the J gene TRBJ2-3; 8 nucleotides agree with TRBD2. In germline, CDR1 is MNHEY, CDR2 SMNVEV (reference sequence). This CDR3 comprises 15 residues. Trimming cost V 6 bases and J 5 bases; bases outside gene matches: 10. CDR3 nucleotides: TGTGCCAGCAGCCCGAGCGGGAGAAGGGGAGATACGCAGTATTTT. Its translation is CASSPSGRRGDTQYF.

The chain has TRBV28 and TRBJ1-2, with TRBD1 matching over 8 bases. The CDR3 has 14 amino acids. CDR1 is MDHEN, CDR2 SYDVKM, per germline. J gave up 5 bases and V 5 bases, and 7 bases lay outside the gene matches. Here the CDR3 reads CASSKGTGIYGYTF. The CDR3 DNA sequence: TGTGCCAGCAGTAAAGGGACAGGTATTTATGGCTACACCTTC.

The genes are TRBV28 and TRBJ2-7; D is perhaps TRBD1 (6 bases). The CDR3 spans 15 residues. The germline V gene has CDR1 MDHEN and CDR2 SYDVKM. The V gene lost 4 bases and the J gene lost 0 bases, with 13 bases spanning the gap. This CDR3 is CASSSYPDSSYEQYF. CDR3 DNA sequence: TGTGCCAGCAGTTCCTACCCGGACAGCTCCTACGAGCAGTACTTC. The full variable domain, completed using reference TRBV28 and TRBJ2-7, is DVKVTQSSRYLVKRTGEKVFLECVQDMDHENMFWYRQDPGLGLRLIYFSYDVKMKEKGDIPEGYSVSREKKERFSLILESASTNQTSMYLCASSSYPDSSYEQYFGPGTRLTVT.

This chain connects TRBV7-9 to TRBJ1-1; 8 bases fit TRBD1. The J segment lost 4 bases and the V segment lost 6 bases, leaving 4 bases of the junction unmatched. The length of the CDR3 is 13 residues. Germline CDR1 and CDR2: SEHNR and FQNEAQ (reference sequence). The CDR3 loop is CASRTGVGTEAFF. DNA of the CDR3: TGTGCCAGCAGGACAGGGGTCGGCACTGAAGCTTTCTTT.

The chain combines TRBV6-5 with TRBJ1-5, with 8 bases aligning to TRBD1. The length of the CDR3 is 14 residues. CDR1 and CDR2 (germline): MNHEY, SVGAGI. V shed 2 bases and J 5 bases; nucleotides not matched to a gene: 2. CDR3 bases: TGTGCCAGCAGTTACAGGACAGGGTATCAGCCCCAGCATTTT. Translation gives CASSYRTGYQPQHF.